This T cell receptor beta chain was retrieved from a study of T-cell reconstitution after alpha-beta-depleted transplantation in children. Notes on the study in general: Most T-cell counts and diversity one year after the transplant came from T cells that were newly produced. There were some patients whose high TCRbeta diversity at day 60 came from surviving recipient T cells and thymic progenitors. Reported findings indicate that, about two months after transplant, alpha-beta T cells came from several hundred expanded clones, which were derived from non-depleted graft cells.

As it was prepared, the TCRbeta library received unique molecular identifiers. TCRdb redid the calling of the PCR reads with MiXCR, one entry per CDR3 protein. The sample lists 490,000 or so distinct CDR3 sequences, roughly 10% occurring once. In its sample, this clonotype was seen many times. Its antigen is as yet unknown. J gave up 4 bases and V 0 bases, and 6 bases lay outside the gene matches. Germline V CDR1 and CDR2: DFQATT, SNEGSKA (reference sequence). The CDR3 spans 16 residues. The source is a child aged 2 to 10 with inherited bone marrow failure, due to receive a stem cell transplant. The J gene is TRBJ1-5, the V gene TRBV20-1; the match to TRBD1 covers 10 bases. The sample in question was PBMCs, obtained before TCRalphabeta/CD19-depleted stem cell transplant. For the CDR3, the DNA is TGCAGTGCTAGAGATTTTAGGACAGGGGGGAATCAGCCCCAGCATTTT. Amino acids: CSARDFRTGGNQPQHF.